A selection of T cell receptor beta chains follows, all from one sample in a study of blood T cell repertoires in COVID-19. TCRdb's table, derived via immunoSEQ multiplex PCR, lists solely in-frame clones and lacks some. This sample has 150,000 to 200,000 clones; just under 85% occur once, and the top ten carry about a fifth. The sequenced sample was peripheral blood. The receptors shown here come from a woman aged 80 or over with acute or convalescent COVID-19. Both conserved end residues are part of each CDR3. The D gene is left open where the match is weak. The listing skips clone size in some rows; elsewhere it reads once, few, many or a size class.

cdr3_aa cdr3_nt clone_size j_call v_call d_call
CASSAVGARTEAFF TGTGCCAGCAGCGCCGTGGGGGCGCGAACTGAAGCTTTCTTT NA TRBJ1-1 TRBV2 NA
CAISEQNEQYF TGTGCCATCAGTGAACAGAACGAGCAGTACTTC NA TRBJ2-7 TRBV10-3 NA
CAISDQREGGTQYF TGTGCCATCAGTGATCAGCGGGAGGGAGGTACGCAGTATTTT NA TRBJ2-3 TRBV10-3 TRBD2
CASRGTGAGNTIYF TGCGCCAGCAGGGGGACAGGGGCTGGAAACACCATATATTTT NA TRBJ1-3 TRBV5-1 TRBD1
CASRRGTGVEGQPQHF TGTGCCAGTAGACGGGGGACAGGGGTTGAAGGGCAGCCCCAGCATTTT NA TRBJ1-5 TRBV19 TRBD1
CASGLGNKGAAGYTF TGTGCTAGTGGTTTGGGCAACAAGGGGGCTGCTGGCTACACCTTC NA TRBJ1-2 TRBV12-5 TRBD1
CASSFPRNTIYF TGTGCCAGCAGTTTCCCAAGAAACACCATATATTTT NA TRBJ1-3 TRBV12-3/TRBV12-4 NA
CASSSRGTKNIQYF TGTGCCAGCAGTTCACGGGGTACCAAAAACATTCAGTACTTC NA TRBJ2-4 TRBV2 NA
CASSFGHTNTGELFF TGCGCCAGCAGCTTTGGGCATACGAACACCGGGGAGCTGTTTTTT NA TRBJ2-2 TRBV5-1 NA
CASSAPFSGSSYEQYF TGTGCCAGCAGTGCTCCTTTTAGCGGGAGCTCCTACGAGCAGTACTTC NA TRBJ2-7 TRBV6-2/TRBV6-3 TRBD2
CASSQSANKRPNEKLFF TGCGCCAGCAGCCAGAGTGCCAATAAGCGTCCTAATGAAAAACTGTTTTTT NA TRBJ1-4 TRBV4-1 NA
CSVISSGGRDEQFF TGCAGCGTGATTTCCAGCGGCGGGAGAGATGAGCAGTTCTTC NA TRBJ2-1 TRBV29-1 TRBD2
CASSPRGASPNEQFF TGTGCCAGCAGTCCTCGGGGGGCTAGTCCGAATGAGCAGTTCTTC NA TRBJ2-1 TRBV9 NA
CASSESSAGWCSQPQHF TGCGCCAGCAGTGAGTCGAGCGCAGGGTGGTGTAGTCAGCCCCAGCATTTT NA TRBJ1-5 TRBV10-1 NA
CASSEAWQIAKNIQYF TGTGCCAGCAGTGAAGCGTGGCAGATAGCCAAAAACATTCAGTACTTC few TRBJ2-4 TRBV2 NA
CASSQVGGRVDDEQFF TGTGCCAGCAGCCAAGTGGGCGGGAGAGTGGACGATGAGCAGTTCTTC few TRBJ2-1 TRBV3-1/TRBV3-2 TRBD2
CASSLAGTSGSYNEQFF TGTGCCAGCAGCTTGGCGGGGACTAGCGGGAGCTACAATGAGCAGTTCTTC NA TRBJ2-1 TRBV5-6 TRBD2
CASSQASPQEGAGNTIYF TGCGCCAGCAGCCAAGCTTCCCCGCAGGAGGGCGCTGGAAACACCATATATTTT NA TRBJ1-3 TRBV4-1 NA
CASRRTGESYGYTF TGTGCCAGCAGACGCACAGGGGAAAGCTATGGCTACACCTTC NA TRBJ1-2 TRBV6-5 TRBD1
CASSQGGTDYNEQFF TGTGCCAGCAGCCAAGGCGGGACCGACTACAATGAGCAGTTCTTC NA TRBJ2-1 TRBV3-1/TRBV3-2 NA
CASRPAGGRYYGYTF TGTGCCAGTAGGCCGGCAGGGGGCCGGTACTATGGCTACACTTTC NA TRBJ1-2 TRBV19 TRBD1
CASSLSGITGELFF TGTGCCAGCAGCTTATCAGGCATCACCGGGGAGCTGTTTTTT few TRBJ2-2 TRBV7-6 NA
CASRDRYTEAFF TGTGCCAGCAGGGACAGGTACACTGAAGCTTTCTTT NA TRBJ1-1 TRBV12-3/TRBV12-4 TRBD1
CASSAGLAGATDTQYF TGTGCCAGCAGCGCGGGACTAGCGGGAGCCACAGATACGCAGTATTTT NA TRBJ2-3 TRBV5-4 TRBD2
CASSLRLAGSEQYF TGCGCCAGCAGCTTGAGACTAGCGGGGTCCGAGCAGTACTTC NA TRBJ2-7 TRBV5-1 TRBD2
CSVVEDSQYF TGCAGCGTTGTGGAAGACAGTCAGTACTTC few TRBJ2-7 TRBV29-1 NA
CASSTGQGNTYEQYF TGCGCCAGCAGCACGGGACAGGGCAACACCTACGAGCAGTACTTC NA TRBJ2-7 TRBV5-1 TRBD1
CASSSGLGEQYF TGCGCCAGCAGCTCGGGACTAGGCGAGCAGTACTTC few TRBJ2-7 TRBV5-1 TRBD2
CASSSRLVATYNEQFF TGTGCCAGCAGTTCCCGACTAGTGGCCACCTACAATGAGCAGTTCTTC NA TRBJ2-1 TRBV6-2/TRBV6-3 NA
CASSYSGTFNQPQHF TGTGCCAGCAGTTACTCGGGGACATTCAATCAGCCCCAGCATTTT NA TRBJ1-5 TRBV6-5 NA
CASSSLEPQAFF TGTGCCAGCAGCTCACTTGAACCACAAGCTTTCTTT NA TRBJ1-1 TRBV7-9 NA
CASSDGTRQWEKLFF TGTGCCAGCAGCGATGGGACAAGACAGTGGGAAAAACTGTTTTTT NA TRBJ1-4 TRBV9 NA
CAWSPVNSPLHF TGTGCCTGGAGCCCGGTAAATTCACCCCTCCACTTT few TRBJ1-6 TRBV30 NA
CASSLGQGGLYEKLFF TGTGCCAGCAGCTTAGGGCAGGGAGGGTTGTATGAAAAACTGTTTTTT NA TRBJ1-4 TRBV7-9 NA
CASREGVEETQYF TGCGCCAGCAGGGAGGGAGTGGAAGAGACCCAGTACTTC NA TRBJ2-5 TRBV5-1 NA
CASSLGPGGRTEAFF TGTGCCAGCAGCTTGGGTCCCGGGGGTCGCACTGAAGCTTTCTTT once TRBJ1-1 TRBV5-5 NA
CASKRQGGSYGYTF TGTGCCAGCAAGAGACAGGGGGGGAGTTATGGCTACACCTTC NA TRBJ1-2 TRBV3-1/TRBV3-2 TRBD1
CASSPGNTEAFF TGTGCCAGCAGTCCGGGGAACACTGAAGCTTTCTTT NA TRBJ1-1 TRBV27 NA
CASSLAGTGQETQYF TGTGCCAGCAGCTTGGCCGGGACAGGGCAAGAGACCCAGTACTTC NA TRBJ2-5 TRBV5-5 TRBD1
CASSLARTSGNTDTQYF TGTGCCAGCAGCTTAGCCCGGACTAGCGGGAACACAGATACGCAGTATTTT once TRBJ2-3 TRBV7-9 TRBD2
CASSLGRGEQYF TGTGCCAGCAGCTTAGGGAGAGGCGAGCAGTACTTC NA TRBJ2-7 TRBV7-9 NA
CASTHRETYEQYF TGTGCCAGCACTCACAGGGAAACCTACGAGCAGTACTTC NA TRBJ2-7 TRBV7-9 NA
CAWMPGLPTTYEQYF TGTGCCTGGATGCCGGGACTCCCAACAACCTACGAGCAGTACTTC few TRBJ2-7 TRBV30 NA
CASSRKGSATGELFF TGTGCCAGTAGTAGGAAGGGGTCGGCCACCGGGGAGCTGTTTTTT NA TRBJ2-2 TRBV19 NA
CASSPSMGGVDGYTF TGTGCCAGCTCACCCAGCATGGGAGGGGTTGATGGCTACACCTTC NA TRBJ1-2 TRBV18 NA
CASSITTGTTHEQFF TGTGCCAGTAGTATAACAACCGGGACAACCCATGAGCAGTTCTTC NA TRBJ2-1 TRBV19 NA
CASSLVPREPDNEQFF TGTGCCAGCAGCTTAGTTCCGCGGGAACCCGATAATGAGCAGTTCTTC few TRBJ2-1 TRBV7-9 NA
CASSLGIPGSGGNTIYF TGCGCCAGCAGTCTCGGGATCCCGGGGAGTGGAGGAAACACCATATATTTT NA TRBJ1-3 TRBV4-1 NA
CASSRPSSYEQYF TGTGCCAGCAGTCGCCCGAGCTCCTACGAGCAGTACTTC NA TRBJ2-7 TRBV7-2 NA
CASSSIISGSTDTQYF TGTGCCAGCAGCTCTATCATTAGCGGGAGTACAGATACGCAGTATTTT few TRBJ2-3 TRBV7-9 TRBD2